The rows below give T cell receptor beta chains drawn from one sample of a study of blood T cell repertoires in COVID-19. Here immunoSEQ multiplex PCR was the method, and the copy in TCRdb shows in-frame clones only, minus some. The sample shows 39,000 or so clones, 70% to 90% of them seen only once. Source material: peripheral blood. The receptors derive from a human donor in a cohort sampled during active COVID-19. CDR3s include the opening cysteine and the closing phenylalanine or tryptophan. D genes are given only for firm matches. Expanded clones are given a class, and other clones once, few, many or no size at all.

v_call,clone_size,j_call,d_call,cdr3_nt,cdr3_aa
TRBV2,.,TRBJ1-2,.,TGTGCCAGCAACCCACAGGGCCAGTTTGGCTACACCTTC,CASNPQGQFGYTF
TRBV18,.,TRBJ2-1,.,TGTGCCAGCTCACGTAACAGGGTTTACAATGAGCAGTTCTTC,CASSRNRVYNEQFF
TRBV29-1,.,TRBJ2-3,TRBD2,TGCAGCGTTGAGAATCCCGGACTAGCGGGAGCAGATACGCAGTATTTT,CSVENPGLAGADTQYF
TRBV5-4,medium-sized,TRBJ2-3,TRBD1,TGTGCCAGCAGCCATTTTACGACAGGGCCCACAGATACGCAGTATTTT,CASSHFTTGPTDTQYF
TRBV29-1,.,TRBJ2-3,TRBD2,TGCAGCGTTGGGGGGGGTCGTGATACGCAGTATTTT,CSVGGGRDTQYF
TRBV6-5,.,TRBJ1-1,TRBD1,TGTGCCAGCAGGGACTTTGACAGGGGAAAAGCTTTCTTT,CASRDFDRGKAFF
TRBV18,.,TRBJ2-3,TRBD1,TGTGCCAGCTCAGGGGGACAGATCACAGATACGCAGTATTTT,CASSGGQITDTQYF
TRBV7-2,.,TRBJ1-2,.,TGTGCCAGCAGCCTCAACAGGGAAGGGGGCTACACCTTC,CASSLNREGGYTF
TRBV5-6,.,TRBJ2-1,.,TGTGCCAGCAGACGCGACAGGCTGGGTGAGCAGTTCTTC,CASRRDRLGEQFF
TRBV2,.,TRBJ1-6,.,TGTGCCAGCACAAAAGTCGGGGATTCACCCCTCCACTTT,CASTKVGDSPLHF
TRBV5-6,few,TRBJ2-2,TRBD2,TGTGCCAGCAGTTCCCCGACCGGGGGGACCGGGGAGCTGTTTTTT,CASSSPTGGTGELFF
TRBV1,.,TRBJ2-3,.,TGCACCAGCAGCCAGGGCGGGGCCACAGATACGCAGTATTTT,CTSSQGGATDTQYF
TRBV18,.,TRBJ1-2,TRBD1,TGTGCCAGCTCACTATATACAGGGGATTGGGGCTACACCTTC,CASSLYTGDWGYTF
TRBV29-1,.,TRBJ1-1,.,TGCAGCGCCGTGGGAGACTTGAGGGCTGAAGCTTTCTTT,CSAVGDLRAEAFF
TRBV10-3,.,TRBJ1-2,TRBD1,TGTGCCATCAGTGAGCCGGGGACAGGGGAAGGCTATGGCTACACCTTC,CAISEPGTGEGYGYTF
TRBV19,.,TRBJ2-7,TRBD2,TGTGCCAGTAGTATACTCCTAGCGGGGGGCCACGAGCAGTACTTC,CASSILLAGGHEQYF